There are many counts of the clone carrying this TCR beta chain. This specimen belongs to a study of kidney transplant recipient with SARS-CoV-2 infection. MiXCR, run by TCRdb on the reads, gives a single entry per CDR3 protein. Of roughly 250,000 distinct CDR3 sequences detected, 25% to 35% appear once; the ten largest clones hold less than 8.5%. The receptor's source is a male patient aged 25-45 years who had COVID-19 and was a kidney transplant recipient. Part of the T cells may come from the graft donor. This specimen consisted of a blood sample, obtained at baseline and around day 120 from a kidney transplant recipient.

This CDR3 reads CASSLGGYGPQHF. The CDR3 bases are TGTGCCAGCAGTTTGGGGGGCTACGGGCCCCAGCATTTT. The chain links TRBV28 to TRBJ1-5, with a tentative D call TRBD1 (6 bases). This CDR3 spans 13 amino acids. CDR1 MDHEN and CDR2 SYDVKM come from the germline V gene. V dropped 3 bases and J dropped 9 bases, with 12 bases sitting between them.